This entry lists 19 T cell receptor beta chains sequenced from one sample in a study of blood T cell repertoires in COVID-19. Using immunoSEQ multiplex PCR, the repertoire was profiled, and TCRdb retains in-frame clones only, with some absent. This sample yields hundreds of thousands of clones, of which more than 80% are seen a single time; around 1.3% belongs to the top ten. The material sequenced was peripheral blood. These TCRs come from a woman in her thirties with COVID-19, enrolled during active disease.

This chain links TRBV7-2 with TRBJ2-6; TRBD1 is a possible D gene (5 bases). Germline CDR1 SGHTA, CDR2 FQGNSA. The CDR3 is 15 residues long. Trimming left V 1 base short and J 2 bases short, with 6 bases between. The CDR3 protein is CASSLEGTGANVLTF. The CDR3 DNA is TGTGCCAGCAGCTTAGAGGGGACTGGGGCCAACGTCCTGACTTTC.

This clone was seen only once. The genes are TRBV15 and TRBJ1-1; a weak D match, TRBD1 (6 bases). The CDR3 is 15 residues long. V shed 0 bases and J shed 6 bases, with 14 bases lying between them. Germline V gene data show CDR1 as LNHNV and CDR2 as YYDKDF (reference sequence). The CDR3 reads CATSRDHGKGAEAFF. The CDR3 nucleotides read TGTGCCACCAGCAGAGATCACGGGAAGGGGGCTGAAGCTTTCTTT.

The V gene is TRBV7-2, the J gene TRBJ2-1; TRBD2 agrees at 8 bases. Per the germline V gene, CDR1 is SGHTA and CDR2 is FQGNSA. Trimming cost V 1 base and J 2 bases; bases outside gene matches: 7. The CDR3 has 17 residues. The chain's CDR3 is CASSLVSGGSAYNEQFF. CDR3 in DNA: TGTGCCAGCAGCTTAGTCAGCGGGGGCAGCGCCTACAATGAGCAGTTCTTC. Based on the CDR3 plus reference TRBV7-2 and TRBJ2-1, the full variable domain is GAGVSQSPSNKVTEKGKDVELRCDPISGHTALYWYRQSLGQGLEFLIYFQGNSAPDKSGLPSDRFSAERTGGSVSTLTIQRTQQEDSAVYLCASSLVSGGSAYNEQFFGPGTRLTVL.

This chain links TRBV6-5 with TRBJ1-5; TRBD1 might be the D (6 bases). CDR3 length: 14 amino acids. V gave up 5 bases and J gave up 2 bases, with 10 bases separating them. Germline V gives CDR1 MNHEY, CDR2 SVGAGI. For the CDR3, the DNA is TGTGCCAGCAGTCCAGGGGACCGCAATCAGCCCCAGCATTTT. Encoded protein: CASSPGDRNQPQHF.

V gene TRBV6-5 combines with J gene TRBJ1-4; D is possibly TRBD1 (5 bases). Trimming stripped 8 bases from V and 6 bases from J, with 16 bases between. Germline-derived CDR1 and CDR2 are MNHEY and SVGAGI. CDR3 length: 14 amino acids. CDR3 in DNA: TGTGCCAGCCACGCACCGGGACTGGATGAAAAACTGTTTTTT. Its protein is CASHAPGLDEKLFF.

The rearrangement joins TRBV7-2 to TRBJ2-1; TRBD2 matches at 8 bases. The CDR3 runs to 16 residues. Trimming cost V 8 bases and J 7 bases; bases outside gene matches: 16. CDR1 SGHTA and CDR2 FQGNSA come from the germline V gene. In nucleotides, the CDR3 is TGTGCCAGCCGGACCCCAATAGCGGGGCAGGGGAATGAGCAGTTCTTC. Its translation is CASRTPIAGQGNEQFF.

This clone has just one count. This sequence joins TRBV18 and TRBJ1-1, with D perhaps matching TRBD1 (5 bases). The V and J ends lost 3 bases and 3 bases respectively, with 11 bases between them. The CDR3 has 14 amino acids. Germline CDR1 reads KGHSH; CDR2 reads LQKENI. For the CDR3, the DNA is TGTGCCAGCTCACCCCTCAGGGTTGACACTGAAGCTTTCTTT. This gives the protein CASSPLRVDTEAFF.

The gene calls are TRBV5-1 and TRBJ2-6, with 7 bases matching TRBD1. With V trimmed by 4 bases and J by 1 base, 8 bases remained unmatched. The CDR3 is made up of 17 amino acids. CDR1 SGHRS and CDR2 YFSETQ come from the germline V gene. The CDR3 DNA sequence: TGCGCCAGCAGCGGAAGGACAGGACCATCTGGGGCCAACGTCCTGACTTTC. Protein sequence: CASSGRTGPSGANVLTF.

The chain's CDR3 is CASSLISGGLNEQFF. CDR3 nucleotide sequence: TGCGCCAGCAGCTTAATTTCGGGTGGCTTGAATGAGCAGTTCTTC. This chain links TRBV5-1 with TRBJ2-1; D gene uncertain. Per the germline V gene, CDR1 is SGHRS and CDR2 is YFSETQ. The CDR3 runs to 15 residues. V was trimmed by 2 bases and J by 7 bases, leaving 16 bases between them.

This rearrangement joins TRBV6-5 to TRBJ2-7, with 7 bases lining up with TRBD1. The CDR3 extends over 14 amino acids. Germline V gene sequence: CDR1 MNHEY, CDR2 SVGAGI. V was pared by 8 bases and J by 2 bases, with 9 bases of the junction left unmatched. Written as DNA, the CDR3 is TGTGCCAGCGGGGACAGTCAGAGACCCTACGAGCAGTACTTC. Translating it yields CASGDSQRPYEQYF.

This chain links TRBV29-1 with TRBJ2-7; D is unresolved. The CDR3 covers 13 residues. Trimming took off 0 bases at V and 3 bases at J, with 9 bases between the two ends. In germline, CDR1 is SQVTM, CDR2 ANQGSEA. The CDR3 DNA reads TGCAGCGTTGAAGAGTCAGGCCACTACGAGCAGTACTTC. Protein sequence: CSVEESGHYEQYF.

This clone appeared a single time. This sequence joins TRBV5-4 and TRBJ2-3; no clear D gene. CDR3 length equals 17 residues. Trimming took 0 bases from V and 2 from J, leaving 16 bases between them. The germline V gene encodes CDR1 SGHNT and CDR2 YYREEE (reference sequence). The CDR3 loop is CASSLAPTPYNTDTQYF. The CDR3 bases are TGTGCCAGCAGCTTGGCCCCTACCCCGTATAACACAGATACGCAGTATTTT.

This chain connects TRBV2 to TRBJ1-2, with unresolved D. The CDR3 is 13 amino acids. CDR1 and CDR2 from the germline V gene are SNHLY and FYNNEI. The ends were cut back, 3 bases at V and 5 bases at J, with 10 bases in the middle. The CDR3 DNA follows: TGTGCCAGCAGTGACAGTCAGTCGTATGGCTACACCTTC. Amino acid sequence: CASSDSQSYGYTF.

This chain joins TRBV27 and TRBJ2-7, with D possibly TRBD2 on 6 matching bases. This CDR3 is built from 16 residues. V was cut by 5 bases and J by 7 bases, with 24 bases left in between. The germline V gene has CDR1 MNHEY and CDR2 SMNVEV (reference sequence). For the CDR3, the DNA is TGTGCCAGCAGTCCACAGCCGGGTAGCGGACTACGGGAGCAGTACTTC. Residues: CASSPQPGSGLREQYF.

The J gene is TRBJ1-3, the V gene TRBV21-1; TRBD1 is the table's D call, not checked against the DNA. TRBV21-1 is tagged as a pseudogene. This CDR3 comprises 17 residues. The CDR3 sequence is CASSKPFTGFAGNTIYF. Written as DNA, the CDR3 is TGTGCCAGCAGCAAACCCTTTACAGGGTTTGCTGGAAACACCATATATTTT.

This clone was seen only once. V and J are TRBV9 and TRBJ2-1; 8 positions agree with TRBD2. This CDR3 is built from 15 residues. Looked up from germline, CDR1 is SGDLS and CDR2 is YYNGEE. The V segment lost 3 bases and the J segment 4 bases; nucleotides outside the gene matches: 6. CDR3 sequence (DNA): TGTGCCAGCAGCGCCACTAGCGGCGGATACAATGAGCAGTTCTTC. Translated: CASSATSGGYNEQFF.

The chain joins TRBV27 to TRBJ1-2; D is unresolved. The CDR3 totals 14 residues. The germline V gene has CDR1 MNHEY and CDR2 SMNVEV (reference sequence). The V and J ends lost 3 bases and 1 base respectively, with 9 bases between them. The CDR3 sequence: CASSFLGSNYGYTF. CDR3 DNA: TGTGCCAGCAGTTTTCTAGGTAGTAACTATGGCTACACCTTC.

V usage is TRBV2 and J usage is TRBJ2-3; 11 nucleotides agree with TRBD1. The J segment lost 4 bases and the V segment lost 6 bases, leaving 6 bases of the junction unmatched. Germline loops: CDR1 SNHLY, CDR2 FYNNEI. The CDR3 loop spans 15 amino acids. CDR3 coding DNA: TGTGCCAGCAGCCCCGGGACAGGGGGTTCAGATACGCAGTATTTT. Its translation is CASSPGTGGSDTQYF. The entire variable domain, with the rest obtained from reference TRBV2 and TRBJ2-3, is as follows: EPEVTQTPSHQVTQMGQEVILRCVPISNHLYFYWYRQILGQKVEFLVSFYNNEISEKSEIFDDQFSVERPDGSNFTLKIRSTKLEDSAMYFCASSPGTGGSDTQYFGPGTRLTVL.

This chain links TRBV5-1 with TRBJ2-1; TRBD2 matches 8 bases. The CDR3 loop spans 16 amino acids. Trimming cost V 0 bases and J 3 bases; bases outside gene matches: 5. Germline lookup yields CDR1 SGHRS and CDR2 YFSETQ. The CDR3 here is CASSLGLAGFYNEQFF. In DNA form, the CDR3 reads TGCGCCAGCAGCTTGGGGCTAGCGGGCTTCTACAATGAGCAGTTCTTC. Looking up the rest from reference TRBV5-1 and TRBJ2-1 gives the full variable domain: KAGVTQTPRYLIKTRGQQVTLSCSPISGHRSVSWYQQTPGQGLQFLFEYFSETQRNKGNFPGRFSGRQFSNSRSEMNVSTLELGDSALYLCASSLGLAGFYNEQFFGPGTRLTVL.